The clone carrying this TCR beta chain is deemed medium-sized (0.01 to 0.1%). The germline V gene encodes CDR1 LNHNV and CDR2 YYDKDF (reference sequence). Between the trimmed V and J ends, which lost 4 bases and 1 base, there was a span of 11 bases. This CDR3 is 15 amino acids long. Profiling relied on immunoSEQ multiplex PCR, and the TCRdb table lists in-frame clones only, not all of them. The sample shows approximately 6,200 clones, approximately 90% of them seen only once. These data belong to a study of T cell clonotyping in hematopoietic cell transplantation. The material sequenced was peripheral blood mononuclear cells, taken 100 days after allogeneic stem cell transplant. The chain carries TRBV15 and TRBJ2-1; D gene uncertain. The sequence came from a female patient in her forties or fifties who had an allogeneic stem cell transplant from an unrelated donor, so T cells may come from the graft donor. Some clones in this sample may be carry-over from other donors' samples. The CDR3 sequence is CATSIRVGSYNEQFF. CDR3 bases: TGTGCCACCAGCATTAGGGTAGGTTCCTACAATGAGCAGTTCTTC. The complete variable domain, with remaining parts taken from reference TRBV15 and TRBJ2-1, reads DAMVIQNPRYQVTQFGKPVTLSCSQTLNHNVMYWYQQKSSQAPKLLFHYYDKDFNNEADTPDNFQSRRPNTSFCFLDIRSPGLGDTAMYLCATSIRVGSYNEQFFGPGTRLTVL.